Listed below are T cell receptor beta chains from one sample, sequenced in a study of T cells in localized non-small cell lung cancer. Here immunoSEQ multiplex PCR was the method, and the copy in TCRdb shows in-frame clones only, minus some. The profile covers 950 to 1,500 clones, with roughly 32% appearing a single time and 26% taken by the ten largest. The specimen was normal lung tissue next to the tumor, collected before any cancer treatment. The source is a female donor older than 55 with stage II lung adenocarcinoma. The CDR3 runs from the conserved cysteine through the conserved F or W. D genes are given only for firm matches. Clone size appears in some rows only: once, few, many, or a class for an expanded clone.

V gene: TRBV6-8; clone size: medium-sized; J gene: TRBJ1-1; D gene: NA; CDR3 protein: CASRRERGGTDTRWKTEAFF; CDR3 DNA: TGTGCCAGCAGGAGGGAGAGAGGGGGGACTGATACGAGGTGGAAGACTGAAGCTTTCTTT
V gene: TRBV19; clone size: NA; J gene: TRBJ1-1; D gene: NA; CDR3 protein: CASSESERGGQAFF; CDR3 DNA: TGTGCCAGTAGTGAGTCAGAGAGGGGAGGGCAAGCTTTCTTT
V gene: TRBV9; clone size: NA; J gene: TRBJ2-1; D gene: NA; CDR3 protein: CASSVNLVGEQFF; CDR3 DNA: TGTGCCAGCAGCGTTAACCTAGTCGGTGAGCAGTTCTTC
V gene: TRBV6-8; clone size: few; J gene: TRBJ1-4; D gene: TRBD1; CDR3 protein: CASSETGRKLFF; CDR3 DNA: TGTGCCAGCAGTGAGACAGGGCGAAAACTGTTTTTT
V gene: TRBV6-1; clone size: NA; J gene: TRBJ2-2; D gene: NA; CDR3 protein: CASSEGYTGELFF; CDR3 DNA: TGTGCCAGCAGTGAAGGTTACACCGGGGAGCTGTTTTTT
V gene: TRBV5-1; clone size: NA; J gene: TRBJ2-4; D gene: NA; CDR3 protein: CASSLDAYRGKNIQYF; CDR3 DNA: TGCGCCAGCAGCTTGGATGCGTACCGGGGCAAAAACATTCAGTACTTC
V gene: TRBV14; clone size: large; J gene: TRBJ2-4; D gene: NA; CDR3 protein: CASSQATGTRSFLDIQYF; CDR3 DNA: TGTGCCAGCAGCCAAGCGACAGGGACTAGATCTTTTTTAGACATTCAGTACTTC
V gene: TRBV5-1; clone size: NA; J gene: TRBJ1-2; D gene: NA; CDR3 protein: CASSLSSPGQGYGYTF; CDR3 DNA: TGCGCCAGCAGCTTATCTAGTCCGGGACAAGGCTATGGCTACACCTTC
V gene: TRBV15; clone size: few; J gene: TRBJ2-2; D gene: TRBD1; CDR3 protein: CATTRDRNTGELFF; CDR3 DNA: TGTGCCACCACCAGGGACAGAAACACCGGGGAGCTGTTTTTT
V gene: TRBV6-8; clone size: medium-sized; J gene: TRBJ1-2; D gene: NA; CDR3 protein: CASSYLGGYGYTF; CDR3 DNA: TGTGCCAGCAGTTACCTAGGGGGCTATGGCTACACCTTC
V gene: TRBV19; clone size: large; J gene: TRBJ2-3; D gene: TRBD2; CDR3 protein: CASSPLWRGVADTQYF; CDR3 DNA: TGTGCCAGTAGTCCCCTCTGGCGGGGGGTCGCAGATACGCAGTATTTT
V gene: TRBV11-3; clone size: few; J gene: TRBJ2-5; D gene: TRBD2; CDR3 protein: CASSRTSGMKSETQYF; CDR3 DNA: TGTGCCAGCAGCCGGACTAGCGGGATGAAATCTGAGACCCAGTACTTC
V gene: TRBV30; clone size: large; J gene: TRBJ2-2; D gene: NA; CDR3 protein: CAWSVLRPGELFF; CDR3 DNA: TGTGCCTGGAGTGTACTCAGGCCCGGGGAGCTGTTTTTT
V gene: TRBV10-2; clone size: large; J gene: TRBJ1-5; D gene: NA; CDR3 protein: CASSTGTSQPQHF; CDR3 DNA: TGCGCCAGCAGCACCGGGACAAGTCAGCCCCAGCATTTT
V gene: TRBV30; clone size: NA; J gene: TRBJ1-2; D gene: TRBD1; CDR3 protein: CAWSRDRGHGYTF; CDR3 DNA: TGTGCCTGGAGTAGGGACAGGGGCCATGGCTACACCTTC
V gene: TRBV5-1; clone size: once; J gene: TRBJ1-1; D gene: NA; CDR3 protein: CASSLVSGADTEAFF; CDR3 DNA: TGCGCCAGCAGCTTGGTTTCGGGGGCCGACACTGAAGCTTTCTTT
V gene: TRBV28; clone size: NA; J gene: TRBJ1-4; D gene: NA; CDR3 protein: CASSNPSSATNEKLFF; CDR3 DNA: TGTGCCAGCAGCAATCCTTCCTCGGCAACTAATGAAAAACTGTTTTTT
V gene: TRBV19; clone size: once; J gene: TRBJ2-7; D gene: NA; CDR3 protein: CASSIRAGAEQYF; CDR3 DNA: TGTGCCAGTAGTATCCGGGCAGGAGCCGAGCAGTACTTC
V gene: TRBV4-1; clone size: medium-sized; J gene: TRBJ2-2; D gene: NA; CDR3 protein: CASSQDDRRNTGELFF; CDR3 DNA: TGCGCCAGCAGCCAAGACGACAGGAGGAACACCGGGGAGCTGTTTTTT
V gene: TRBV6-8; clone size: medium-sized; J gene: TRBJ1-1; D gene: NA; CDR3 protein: CASSGPDNKAFF; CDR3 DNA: TGTGCCAGCAGTGGTCCGGACAACAAAGCTTTCTTT
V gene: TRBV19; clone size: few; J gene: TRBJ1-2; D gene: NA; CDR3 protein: CASSHLGADNFYGYTF; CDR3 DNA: TGTGCCAGTAGTCATCTAGGGGCTGACAACTTCTATGGCTACACCTTC
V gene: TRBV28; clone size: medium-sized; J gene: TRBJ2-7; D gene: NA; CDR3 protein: CASSFGRQGGTYEQYF; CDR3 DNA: TGTGCCAGCAGTTTCGGTCGGCAGGGGGGGACCTACGAGCAGTACTTC
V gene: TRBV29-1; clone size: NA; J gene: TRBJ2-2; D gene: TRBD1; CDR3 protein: CSVKGTGNTGELFF; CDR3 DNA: TGCAGCGTCAAAGGGACAGGGAACACCGGGGAGCTGTTTTTT
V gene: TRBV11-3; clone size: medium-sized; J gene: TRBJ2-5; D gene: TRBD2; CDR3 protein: CASSQHGGAQETQYF; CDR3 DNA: TGTGCCAGCAGCCAACACGGGGGGGCCCAAGAGACCCAGTACTTC
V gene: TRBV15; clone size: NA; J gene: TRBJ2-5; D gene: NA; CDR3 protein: CATSNDRRQETQYF; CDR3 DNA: TGTGCCACCAGCAATGACAGGAGACAAGAGACCCAGTACTTC
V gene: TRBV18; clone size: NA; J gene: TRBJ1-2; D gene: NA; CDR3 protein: CASSPSTAWEGYTF; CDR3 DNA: TGTGCCAGCTCACCATCGACAGCCTGGGAGGGCTACACCTTC
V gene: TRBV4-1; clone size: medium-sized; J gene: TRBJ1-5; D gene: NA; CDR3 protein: CASSQEPGANQPQHF; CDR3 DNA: TGCGCCAGCAGCCAAGAACCAGGGGCAAATCAGCCCCAGCATTTT
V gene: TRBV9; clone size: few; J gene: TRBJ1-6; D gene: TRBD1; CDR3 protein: CASSDGVSRGLSPLHF; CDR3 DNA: TGTGCCAGCAGTGACGGCGTCTCCAGGGGGCTGTCACCCCTCCACTTT
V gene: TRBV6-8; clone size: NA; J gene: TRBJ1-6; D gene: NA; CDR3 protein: CASSLRAGINSPLHF; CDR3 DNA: TGTGCCAGCAGTCTCCGGGCTGGGATTAATTCACCCCTCCACTTT
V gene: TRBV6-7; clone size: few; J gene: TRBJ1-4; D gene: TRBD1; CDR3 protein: CASSFTGGEKLFF; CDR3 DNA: TGTGCCAGCAGTTTCACAGGGGGTGAAAAACTGTTTTTT
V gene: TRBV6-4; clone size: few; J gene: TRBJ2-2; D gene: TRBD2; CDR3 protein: CASSPRGRNTGELFF; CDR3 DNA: TGTGCCAGCAGTCCTCGCGGGAGGAACACCGGGGAGCTGTTTTTT
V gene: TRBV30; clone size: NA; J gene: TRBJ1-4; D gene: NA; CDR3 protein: CAWSVKGGGEKLFF; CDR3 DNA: TGTGCCTGGAGTGTAAAAGGGGGGGGTGAAAAACTGTTTTTT
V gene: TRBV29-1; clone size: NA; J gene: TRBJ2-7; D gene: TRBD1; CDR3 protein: CSVTFSTGGGEQYF; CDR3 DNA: TGCAGCGTTACGTTCTCCACAGGGGGAGGCGAGCAGTACTTC
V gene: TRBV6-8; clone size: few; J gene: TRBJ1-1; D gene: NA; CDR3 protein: CATSPVPDTEAFF; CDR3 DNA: TGTGCTACCTCACCGGTTCCGGACACTGAAGCTTTCTTT
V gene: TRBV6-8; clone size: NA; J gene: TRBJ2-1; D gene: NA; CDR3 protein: CASSRTYNEQFF; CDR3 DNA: TGTGCCAGCAGTCGCACCTACAATGAGCAGTTCTTC
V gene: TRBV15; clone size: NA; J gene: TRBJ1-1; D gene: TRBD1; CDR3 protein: CATSSDSGQDFNTEAFF; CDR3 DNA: TGTGCCACCAGCTCAGACTCCGGACAGGACTTTAACACTGAAGCTTTCTTT
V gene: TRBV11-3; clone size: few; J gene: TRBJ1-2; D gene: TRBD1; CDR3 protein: CASRGTALNYGYTF; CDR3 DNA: TGTGCCAGCAGGGGGACAGCACTTAACTATGGCTACACCTTC
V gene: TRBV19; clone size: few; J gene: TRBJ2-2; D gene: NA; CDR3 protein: CASSNPNTGELFF; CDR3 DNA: TGTGCCAGTAGTAACCCGAACACCGGGGAGCTGTTTTTT
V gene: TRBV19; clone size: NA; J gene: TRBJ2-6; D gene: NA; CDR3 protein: CASSIPRSGANVLTF; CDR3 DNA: TGTGCCAGTAGTATTCCCCGATCTGGGGCCAACGTCCTGACTTTC
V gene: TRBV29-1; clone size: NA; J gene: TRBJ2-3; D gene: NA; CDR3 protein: CSVGEGGTDTQYF; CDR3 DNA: TGCAGCGTTGGGGAGGGGGGCACAGATACGCAGTATTTT